A single count supports the clone carrying this TCR beta chain. The antigen remains unidentified. This specimen belongs to a study of cytomegalovirus exposure and HLA in healthy donors. Study as a whole: A data release that came early held around 85 million unique TCRs from HLA-typed donors. The study, taken as a whole, reports: Immune exposure data for these donors was limited to CMV serostatus.

Per the germline V gene, CDR1 is MNHEY and CDR2 is SMNVEV (reference sequence). V was pared by 3 bases and J by 3 bases, with 9 bases between. The CDR3 consists of 14 residues. The PCR ran on 60 Vbeta and 13 Jbeta primers. TCRdb's copy holds only in-frame clones and misses some; the assay was immunoSEQ multiplex PCR. The sample gives just over 200,000 clones, 75% to 85% of which show up once; 2.7% is in the top ten. The V call is TRBV27, the J call TRBJ1-5; D ambiguous. The TCR was taken from a woman aged 40 to 49 in good health and CMV-seronegative. Sequencing was done on a sample of PBMCs. The CDR3 DNA reads TGTGCCAGCAGTTTTAACAGAGCCAATCAGCCCCAGCATTTT. Translating gives CASSFNRANQPQHF.